This is a list of T cell receptor beta chains from one sample in a study of PD-1 blockade in classical Hodgkin lymphoma. Sequenced by immunoSEQ multiplex PCR; TCRdb stores in-frame clones only, minus some. The table lists about 16,000 clones, roughly 68% of them singletons. The sample here was peripheral blood mononuclear cells (PBMCs), taken at baseline. The source is a human donor with classical Hodgkin lymphoma. The CDR3 runs from the conserved cysteine through the conserved F or W. The order of the fields is clone size, D gene, J gene, V gene, CDR3 protein, CDR3 DNA. A D gene is named only where the DNA matches it firmly. The listing skips clone size in some rows; elsewhere it reads once, few, many or a size class.

NA,NA,TRBJ2-3,TRBV4-2,CASSHTGTFTDTQYF,TGTGCCAGCAGCCATACCGGGACCTTCACAGATACGCAGTATTTT
NA,NA,TRBJ2-1,TRBV19,CASSGPRTQPGNEQFF,TGTGCCAGTAGTGGTCCTCGGACGCAACCAGGCAATGAGCAGTTCTTC
NA,TRBD2,TRBJ2-1,TRBV6-1,CASTGAGRYNEQFF,TGTGCCAGCACCGGAGCGGGACGCTACAATGAGCAGTTCTTC
NA,NA,TRBJ2-1,TRBV15,CATSRGLGLVDEQFF,TGTGCCACCAGCAGGGGTTTAGGGTTAGTCGATGAGCAGTTCTTC
few,NA,TRBJ2-2,TRBV6-6,CASSSTPYKNTGELFF,TGTGCCAGCAGTTCCACCCCTTATAAGAACACCGGGGAGCTGTTTTTT
NA,NA,TRBJ2-7,TRBV27,CASRRGDGGAYEQYF,TGTGCCAGCAGGAGGGGGGACGGGGGCGCATACGAGCAGTACTTC
NA,NA,TRBJ1-5,TRBV9,CASSDTGSNQPQHF,TGTGCCAGCAGCGATACGGGGAGCAATCAGCCCCAGCATTTT
NA,TRBD1,TRBJ1-4,TRBV9,CASSETGSDEKLFF,TGTGCCAGCAGCGAGACAGGGAGTGATGAAAAACTGTTTTTT
NA,TRBD1,TRBJ1-1,TRBV10-3,CAIRDRSGTEAFF,TGTGCCATCAGGGACAGGTCGGGGACTGAAGCTTTCTTT
NA,NA,TRBJ2-3,TRBV7-9,CASSSPRVPTDTQYF,TGTGCCAGCAGCTCCCCCCGAGTCCCCACAGATACGCAGTATTTT
NA,NA,TRBJ1-2,TRBV5-6,CASSSPGASNYGYTF,TGTGCCAGCAGCTCCCCAGGGGCCTCTAACTATGGCTACACCTTC
NA,NA,TRBJ2-1,TRBV19,CASASRAGNEQFF,TGTGCCAGTGCGTCCAGGGCTGGGAATGAGCAGTTCTTC
few,TRBD2,TRBJ2-1,TRBV2,CANLVTSEEHNEQFF,TGTGCCAACTTGGTTACTAGCGAAGAACACAATGAGCAGTTCTTC
NA,NA,TRBJ1-2,TRBV7-9,CASSLFTGHLMGGYTF,TGTGCCAGCAGCCTGTTTACGGGACACCTGATGGGGGGCTACACCTTC
NA,NA,TRBJ1-1,TRBV27,CASSSQGSTEAFF,TGTGCCAGCAGTTCCCAGGGGTCCACTGAAGCTTTCTTT
NA,TRBD2,TRBJ2-1,TRBV7-3,CASSRGSGEYNEQFF,TGTGCCAGCAGCCGCGGGAGTGGCGAGTACAATGAGCAGTTCTTC
NA,NA,TRBJ1-4,TRBV2,CASYGETGTMGEKLFF,TGTGCCAGCTATGGGGAGACCGGGACCATGGGTGAAAAACTGTTTTTT
NA,NA,TRBJ1-5,TRBV6-6,CASSLQQGQPQHF,TGTGCCAGCAGCCTTCAACAGGGTCAGCCCCAGCATTTT
NA,TRBD1,TRBJ2-2,TRBV5-1,CASSLGQGVGELFF,TGCGCCAGCAGCTTGGGACAGGGCGTCGGGGAGCTGTTTTTT
NA,NA,TRBJ2-1,TRBV18,CASSPTGDEQFF,TGTGCCAGCTCACCAACGGGGGATGAGCAGTTCTTC
NA,TRBD1,TRBJ2-1,TRBV7-9,CASSLGTGPFEQFF,TGTGCCAGCAGCTTAGGGACAGGGCCTTTTGAGCAGTTCTTC
NA,TRBD1,TRBJ2-7,TRBV11-2,CASSGTGYEQYF,TGTGCCAGCAGCGGGACAGGGTACGAGCAGTACTTC
NA,NA,TRBJ1-1,TRBV30,CAWSPSRMGEAFF,TGTGCCTGGAGTCCCTCCCGGATGGGTGAAGCTTTCTTT
NA,TRBD1,TRBJ1-4,TRBV29-1,CSVQGGFNEKLFF,TGCAGCGTTCAGGGGGGATTTAATGAAAAACTGTTTTTT